What follows are 5 T cell receptor beta chains derived from one specimen sequenced in a study of cytomegalovirus exposure and HLA in healthy donors. This PCR relied on a set of 60 Vbeta primers and 13 Jbeta primers. Here immunoSEQ multiplex PCR was the method, and the copy in TCRdb shows in-frame clones only, minus some. The sample holds 150,000 to 200,000 clones, about 76% seen once. Source material: PBMCs. The source is a male donor in good health and CMV-seropositive.

This rearrangement joins TRBV4-3 to TRBJ2-7, with a possible D match to TRBD1 (6 bases). Germline CDR1 LGHNA, CDR2 YSLEER. The CDR3 sequence is 15 residues long. Trimming took off 1 base at V and 4 bases at J, with 14 bases between the two ends. CDR3 bases: TGCGCCAGCAGCCAAGGGGACAAAGGTTCGTACGAGCAGTACTTC. Protein sequence: CASSQGDKGSYEQYF.

This sequence joins TRBV6-5 and TRBJ1-1; TRBD1 matches 7 bases. The CDR3 covers 15 residues. J lost 1 base, V lost 1 base, and 3 bases had no gene match. Germline CDR1 reads MNHEY; CDR2 reads SVGAGI. CDR3 nucleotide sequence: TGTGCCAGCAGTTACTACAGGGGAGGGAACACTGAAGCTTTCTTT. Protein product: CASSYYRGGNTEAFF.

This sequence joins TRBV13 and TRBJ2-7; 14 bases fit TRBD2. CDR3 length: 15 amino acids. CDR1 is PRHDT and CDR2 is FYEKMQ in the germline V gene (reference sequence). V trimming: 5 bases; J trimming: 1 base; junction bases outside the gene matches: 1. The DNA of the CDR3 is TGTGCCAGCAGCGGACTAGCGGGGGGTTCCTACGAGCAGTACTTC. Residues: CASSGLAGGSYEQYF. Combining the CDR3 with reference TRBV13 and TRBJ2-7 gives the whole variable domain AAGVIQSPRHLIKEKRETATLKCYPIPRHDTVYWYQQGPGQDPQFLISFYEKMQSDKGSIPDRFSAQQFSDYHSELNMSSLELGDSALYFCASSGLAGGSYEQYFGPGTRLTVT.

J is TRBJ1-5 and V is TRBV28; D may be TRBD1 (5 bases). The V and J ends lost 6 bases and 3 bases respectively, with 15 bases between them. Per the germline V gene, CDR1 is MDHEN and CDR2 is SYDVKM. This CDR3 contains 15 residues. Written as DNA, the CDR3 is TGTGCCAGCAGCCCCGCGGGGACCTCCAATCAGCCCCAGCATTTT. Protein sequence: CASSPAGTSNQPQHF.

The chain employs TRBV5-4 and TRBJ2-1; TRBD2 aligns across 8 bases. Germline CDR1 reads SGHNT; CDR2 reads YYREEE (reference sequence). The CDR3 is 15 amino acids. Trimming at V came to 4 bases and at J to 5 bases, leaving 8 bases not matched to a gene. This CDR3 reads CASSDERGPNNEQFF. CDR3 DNA: TGTGCCAGCAGCGACGAGCGGGGGCCTAACAATGAGCAGTTCTTC.